This T cell receptor (beta chain) was profiled in a study of OX40 agonist ivuxolimab in advanced cancers. Study findings and constraints: Clonal expansion was seen in CD4+ and CD8+ blood T cells by week 6 at 0.1 to 3.0 mg/kg.

With regard to this clone: No antigen is known for it.

The assay was immunoSEQ multiplex PCR, and TCRdb's table has in-frame clones only and misses some. There are around 69,000 clones in the sample; roughly nine tenths occur only once, and approximately 4% lies in the top ten. J was trimmed by 6 bases and V by 10 bases; bases with no gene match: 9. Germline CDR1 and CDR2: SNHLY and FYNNEI. This CDR3 is 13 amino acids long. This TCR came from an adult with an advanced solid tumor such as melanoma, head and neck, liver or kidney cancer. V gene TRBV2 combines with J gene TRBJ2-7; 10 bases are shared with TRBD1. Specimen: CD4+ or CD8+ T cells sorted from blood, collected in a trial of the OX40 agonist ivuxolimab. CDR3 sequence: CATTGTGEFEQYF. CDR3 bases: TGTGCCACTACCGGGACAGGGGAGTTCGAGCAGTACTTC.